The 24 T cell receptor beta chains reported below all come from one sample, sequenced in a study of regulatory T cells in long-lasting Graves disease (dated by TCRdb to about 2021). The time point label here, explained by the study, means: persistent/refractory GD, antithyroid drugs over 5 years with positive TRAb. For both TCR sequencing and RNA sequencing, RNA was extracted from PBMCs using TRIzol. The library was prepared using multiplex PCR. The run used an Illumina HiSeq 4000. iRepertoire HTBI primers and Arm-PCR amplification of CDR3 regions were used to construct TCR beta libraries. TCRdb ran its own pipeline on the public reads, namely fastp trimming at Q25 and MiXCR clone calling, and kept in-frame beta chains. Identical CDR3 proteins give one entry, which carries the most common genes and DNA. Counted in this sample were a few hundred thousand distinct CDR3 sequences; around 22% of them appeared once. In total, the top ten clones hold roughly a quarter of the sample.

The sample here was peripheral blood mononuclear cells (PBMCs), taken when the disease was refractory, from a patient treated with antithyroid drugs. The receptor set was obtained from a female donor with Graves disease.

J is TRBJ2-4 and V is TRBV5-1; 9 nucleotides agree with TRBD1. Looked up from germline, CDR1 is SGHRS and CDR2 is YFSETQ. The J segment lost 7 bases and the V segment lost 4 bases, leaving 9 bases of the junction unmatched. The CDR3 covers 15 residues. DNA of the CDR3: TGCGCCAGCAGCATCTGTGGGACAGGGTGGAACATTCAGTACTTC. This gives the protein CASSICGTGWNIQYF.

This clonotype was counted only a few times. The CDR3 DNA sequence: TGTCCTCGGGGCAGGGGCACCCGGACTGAAGCTTTCTTT. It yields the protein CPRGRGTRTEAFF. The chain joins TRBV6-1 to TRBJ1-1; a weak D match, TRBD1 (6 bases). This CDR3 has 13 residues. The germline gives CDR1 MNHNS, CDR2 SASEGT.

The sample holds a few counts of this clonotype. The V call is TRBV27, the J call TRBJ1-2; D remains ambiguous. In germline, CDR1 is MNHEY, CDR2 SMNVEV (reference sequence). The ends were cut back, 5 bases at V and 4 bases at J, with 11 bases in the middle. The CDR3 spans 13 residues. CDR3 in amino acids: CASSTAGFYGYTF. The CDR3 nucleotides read TGTGCCAGCAGTACCGCGGGCTTCTATGGCTACACCTTC.

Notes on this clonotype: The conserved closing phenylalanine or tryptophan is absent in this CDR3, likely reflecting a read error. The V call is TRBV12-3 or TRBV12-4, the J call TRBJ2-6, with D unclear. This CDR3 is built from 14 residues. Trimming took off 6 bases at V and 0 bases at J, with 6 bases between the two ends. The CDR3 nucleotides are TGTGCCAGCAGCCTCGGCTCTGGGGCCAACGTCCTGACTCTC. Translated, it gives CASSLGSGANVLTL.

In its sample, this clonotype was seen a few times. CDR3 coding DNA: TGCAGTGCTCTCACAGGGAGGAACACTGAAGCTTTCTTT. Its translation is CSALTGRNTEAFF. V gene TRBV20-1 combines with J gene TRBJ1-1; possibly TRBD1 for D (6 bases). The CDR3 length is 13 residues. V lost 5 bases, J lost 1 base, and 11 bases lay in between. Germline CDR1 is DFQATT and CDR2 is SNEGSKA (reference sequence).

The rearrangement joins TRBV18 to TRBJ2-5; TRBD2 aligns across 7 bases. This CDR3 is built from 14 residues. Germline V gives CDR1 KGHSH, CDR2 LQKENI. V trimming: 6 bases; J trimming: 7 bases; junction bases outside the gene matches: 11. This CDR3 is CASSSAGVRGTQYF. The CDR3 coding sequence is TGTGCCAGCTCGTCGGCGGGAGTACGGGGGACCCAGTACTTC.

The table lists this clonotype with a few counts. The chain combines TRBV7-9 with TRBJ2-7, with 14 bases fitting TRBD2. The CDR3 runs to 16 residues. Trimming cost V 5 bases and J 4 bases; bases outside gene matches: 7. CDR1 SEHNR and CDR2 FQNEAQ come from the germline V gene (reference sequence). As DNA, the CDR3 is TGTGCCAGCAGCAAGACTAGCGGGAGGGCCTTTTACGAGCAGTACTTC. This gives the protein CASSKTSGRAFYEQYF.

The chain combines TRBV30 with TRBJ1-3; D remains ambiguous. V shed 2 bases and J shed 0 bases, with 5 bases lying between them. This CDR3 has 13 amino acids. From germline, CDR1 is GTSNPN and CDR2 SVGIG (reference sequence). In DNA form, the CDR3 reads TGTGCCTGGAGTAGGGCCTCTGGAAACACCATATATTTT. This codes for CAWSRASGNTIYF.

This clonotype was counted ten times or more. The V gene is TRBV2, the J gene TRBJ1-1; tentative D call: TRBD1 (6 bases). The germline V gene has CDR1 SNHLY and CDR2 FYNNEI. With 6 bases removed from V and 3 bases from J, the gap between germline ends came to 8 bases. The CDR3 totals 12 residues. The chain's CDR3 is CASRDSYTEAFF. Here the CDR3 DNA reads TGTGCCAGCAGGGACAGCTACACTGAAGCTTTCTTT.

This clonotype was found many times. CDR3 amino acids: CASRRADRGNGYTF. CDR3 coding DNA: TGTGCCAGCAGGCGAGCGGACAGGGGTAATGGCTACACCTTC. This chain links TRBV12-3 or TRBV12-4 with TRBJ1-2, with 9 bases lining up with TRBD1. This CDR3 has 14 residues. J lost 6 bases, V lost 6 bases, and 8 bases had no gene match.

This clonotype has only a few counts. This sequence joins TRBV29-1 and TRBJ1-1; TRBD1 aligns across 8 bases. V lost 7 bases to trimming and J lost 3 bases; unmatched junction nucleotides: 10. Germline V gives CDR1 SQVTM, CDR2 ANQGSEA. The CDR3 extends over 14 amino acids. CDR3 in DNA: TGCAGCGCCAAGGACAGGGCGGGAGACACTGAAGCTTTCTTT. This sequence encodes CSAKDRAGDTEAFF.

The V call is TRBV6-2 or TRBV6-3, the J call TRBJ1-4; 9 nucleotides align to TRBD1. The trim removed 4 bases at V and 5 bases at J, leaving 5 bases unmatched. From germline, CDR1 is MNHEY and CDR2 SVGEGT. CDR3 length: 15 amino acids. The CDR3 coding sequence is TGTGCCAGCAGTTCCGGACAGGGGAGGAATGAAAAACTGTTTTTT. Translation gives CASSSGQGRNEKLFF.

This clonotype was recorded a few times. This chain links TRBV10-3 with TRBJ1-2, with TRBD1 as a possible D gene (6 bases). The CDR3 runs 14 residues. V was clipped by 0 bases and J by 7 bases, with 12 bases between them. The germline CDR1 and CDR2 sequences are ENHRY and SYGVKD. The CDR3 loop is CAISESKDRGGYTF. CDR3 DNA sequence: TGTGCCATCAGTGAGTCGAAGGACAGAGGTGGCTACACCTTC.

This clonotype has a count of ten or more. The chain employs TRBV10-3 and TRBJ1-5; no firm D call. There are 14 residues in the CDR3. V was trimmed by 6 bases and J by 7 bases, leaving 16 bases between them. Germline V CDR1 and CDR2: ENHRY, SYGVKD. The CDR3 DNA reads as TGTGCCATCAGCTCGGACGGGGAGGCCCAGCCCCAGCATTTT. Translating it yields CAISSDGEAQPQHF.

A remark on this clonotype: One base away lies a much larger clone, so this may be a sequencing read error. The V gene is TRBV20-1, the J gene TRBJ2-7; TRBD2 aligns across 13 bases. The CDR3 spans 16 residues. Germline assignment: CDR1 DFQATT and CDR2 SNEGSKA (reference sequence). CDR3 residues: CSARPPLAGGPYERYF. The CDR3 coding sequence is TGCAGTGCTAGACCTCCACTAGCGGGAGGGCCTTACGAGCGGTACTTC.

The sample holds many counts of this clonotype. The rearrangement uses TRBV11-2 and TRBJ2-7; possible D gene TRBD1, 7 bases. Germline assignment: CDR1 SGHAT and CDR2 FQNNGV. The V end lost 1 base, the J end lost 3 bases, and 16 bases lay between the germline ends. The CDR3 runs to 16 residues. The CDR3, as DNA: TGTGCCAGCAGCTTAGGCGGGATACAGGGGTTCTACGAGCAGTACTTC. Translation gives CASSLGGIQGFYEQYF.

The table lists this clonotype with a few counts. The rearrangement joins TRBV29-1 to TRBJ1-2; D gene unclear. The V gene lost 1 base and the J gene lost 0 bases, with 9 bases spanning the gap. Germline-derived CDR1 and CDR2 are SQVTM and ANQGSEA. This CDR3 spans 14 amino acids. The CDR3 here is CSVEGTWPNYGYTF. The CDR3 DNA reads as TGCAGCGTTGAAGGTACCTGGCCTAACTATGGCTACACCTTC.

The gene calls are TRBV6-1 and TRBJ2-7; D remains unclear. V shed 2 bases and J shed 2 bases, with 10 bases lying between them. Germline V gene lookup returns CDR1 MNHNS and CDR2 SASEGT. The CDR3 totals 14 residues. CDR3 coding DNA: TGTGCCAGCAGTGAATATGGCAGTACCTACGAGCAGTACTTC. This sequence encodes CASSEYGSTYEQYF.

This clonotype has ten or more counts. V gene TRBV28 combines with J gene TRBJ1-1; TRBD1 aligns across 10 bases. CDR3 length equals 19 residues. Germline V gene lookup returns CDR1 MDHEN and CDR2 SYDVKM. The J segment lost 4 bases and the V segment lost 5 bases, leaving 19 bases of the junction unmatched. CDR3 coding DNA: TGTGCCAGCAGTCCCCACCCCCGGACAGGGGGAGCGTTGGGCACTGAAGCTTTCTTT. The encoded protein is CASSPHPRTGGALGTEAFF.

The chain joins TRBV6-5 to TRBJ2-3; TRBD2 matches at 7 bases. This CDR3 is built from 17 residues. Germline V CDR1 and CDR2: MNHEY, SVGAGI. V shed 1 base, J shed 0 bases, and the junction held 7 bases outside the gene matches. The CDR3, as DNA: TGTGCCAGCAGTTACTACTCTAGCGGAATAAGCACAGATACGCAGTATTTT. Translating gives CASSYYSSGISTDTQYF.

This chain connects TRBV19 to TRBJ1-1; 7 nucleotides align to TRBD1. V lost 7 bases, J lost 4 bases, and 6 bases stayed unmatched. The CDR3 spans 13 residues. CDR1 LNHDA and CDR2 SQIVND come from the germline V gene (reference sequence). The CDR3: CASIQGWGTEAFF. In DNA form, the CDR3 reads TGTGCCAGTATACAGGGGTGGGGCACTGAAGCTTTCTTT.

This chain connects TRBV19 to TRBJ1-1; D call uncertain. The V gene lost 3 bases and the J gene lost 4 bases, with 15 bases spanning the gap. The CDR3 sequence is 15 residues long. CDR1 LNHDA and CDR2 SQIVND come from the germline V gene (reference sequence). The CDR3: CASSILDVKGTEAFF. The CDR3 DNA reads TGTGCCAGTAGTATCTTGGACGTGAAGGGCACTGAAGCTTTCTTT.

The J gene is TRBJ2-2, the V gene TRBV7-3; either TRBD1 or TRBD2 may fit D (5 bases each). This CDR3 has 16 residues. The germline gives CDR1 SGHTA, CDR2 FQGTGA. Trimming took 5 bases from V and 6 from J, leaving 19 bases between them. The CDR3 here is CASSPGAGWRPGELFF. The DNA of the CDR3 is TGTGCCAGCAGCCCCGGGGCTGGATGGAGGCCCGGGGAGCTGTTTTTT.

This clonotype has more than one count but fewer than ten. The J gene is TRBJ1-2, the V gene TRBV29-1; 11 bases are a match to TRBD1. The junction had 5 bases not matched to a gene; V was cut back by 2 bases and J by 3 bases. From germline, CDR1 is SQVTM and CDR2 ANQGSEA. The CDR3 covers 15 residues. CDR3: CSVERRDRGDYGYTF. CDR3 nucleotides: TGCAGCGTTGAAAGGCGGGACAGGGGGGACTATGGCTACACCTTC.